This paragraph covers one TCR beta chain sequence. This sample was included in a study of T-cell reconstitution after alpha-beta-depleted transplantation in children. Library preparation (for TCRbeta) was performed with unique molecular identifiers. TCRdb re-called the PCR reads through MiXCR, storing one row per CDR3 protein. The sample includes 500,000 to 600,000 distinct CDR3 sequences, about 30% of them seen just once. This TCR came from a human donor who donated a stem cell graft to a child with aplastic anemia. Sample: PBMCs from the stem cell graft donor, taken from the stem cell graft.

The CDR3 bases are TGTGCCAGCAGTGTGACAGGGGGCGGCGAGCAGTACGTC. Amino acids: CASSVTGGGEQYV. V and J are TRBV25-1 and TRBJ2-7, with 10 bases that match TRBD1. The V segment lost 4 bases and the J segment 6 bases; nucleotides outside the gene matches: 3. The CDR3 length is 13 residues. In germline, CDR1 is MGHDK, CDR2 SYGVNS.